This T cell receptor (beta chain) was recorded in a study of shared clonotypes between healthy human individuals. Overall study: A couple of women and a few men aged 18 to 49 served as donors. Per donor, CD8 memory used one plate, CD8 naive used two, CD4 memory used three and CD4 naive used three.

V dropped 6 bases and J dropped 3; count of bases not matched to a gene: 10. The CDR3 spans 15 residues. As regards this clone: What it binds is not known.

Study findings and constraints: Estimated richness values were generally larger in naive subsets than in memory subsets.

The protocol was immunoSEQ multiplex PCR, while the TCRdb copy is restricted to in-frame clones and leaves out a portion. The table shows over 2 million clones, with just under 95% occurring only once. This sequence originates from a man aged 18-30 years in good health. Some clones in this sample may be carry-over from other donors' samples. V gene TRBV6-7 combines with J gene TRBJ2-5; 7 positions agree with TRBD2. TRBV6-7 is an open reading frame whose function is uncertain. Input material: naive CD4+ T cells from PBMCs. Stated subset: CD45RA+ positively selected. CDR3 loop: CASRASGGFKETQYF. The CDR3 nucleotides read TGTGCCAGCAGGGCTAGCGGCGGGTTTAAAGAGACCCAGTACTTC.